This TCR beta chain was captured in a study of T cell responses to AZD1222 COVID-19 vaccine. Here immunoSEQ multiplex PCR was the method, and the copy in TCRdb shows in-frame clones only, minus some. The profile shows about 160,000 clones, under 95% of them singletons. V shed 6 bases and J shed 0 bases, with 14 bases lying between them. This CDR3 is built from 15 residues. The germline gives CDR1 ENHRY, CDR2 SYGVKD. The rearrangement links TRBV10-3 to TRBJ1-2; D remains ambiguous. The origin of this receptor is an adult who received the AZD1222 COVID-19 vaccine. The source was peripheral blood, collected 28 days after the second AZD1222 dose. In nucleotides, the CDR3 is TGTGCCATCAGCATCCGGGGAGACGCTAACTATGGCTACACCTTC. Its translation: CAISIRGDANYGYTF.